This record covers a single T cell receptor (beta chain). Which antigen it targets is not known. Within one base of it there is no much larger clone, and no base qualities were kept. The source of the sample is a study of blood T cells in healthy people across ages (dated by TCRdb to about 2015). Regarding the study in general: In model experiments, template switching captured about one uniquely barcoded TCR beta cDNA molecule for every two T cells. Age-related changes in TCR beta repertoire diversity were measured in the study by deep sequencing normalized with unique cDNA molecular identifiers. The donors were split into four age groups: young (average about 15 years), middle-aged (about 40), aged (approximately 59) and long-lived (under 85). To avoid experimental bias, donors of different ages were randomly spread across the sequencing lanes. For two donors (one aged 18 to 30 and one aged 80 or older), the study analyzed two additional independent replicas of 1 million unique cDNA reads from the same blood draw. General study outcomes and caveats: Estimates of total diversity from one million sequenced T cells were regarded as lower bounds and underestimates. Bulk unsorted PBMC profiling prevented conclusive comparison of naive and antigen-experienced compartments. Compared with the aged group, more naive CD4+ T cells, fewer expanded clones and increased TCR diversity were shown by the long-lived group, suggesting age selection. The CMV infection status of donors was not known, potentially confounding age-related changes in expanded clonotypes. As age increased, observed TCR beta diversity per million T cells dropped in a roughly linear way, and a significant reduction was already evident by age about 36. The percentage of naive T cells measured by flow cytometry correlated strongly with observed TCR beta diversity.

The library relied on 5' RACE. Sequencing was performed on an Illumina HiSeq 2500. A second PCR of about 7 to 12 cycles was run with a J-beta primer mix and a sample-barcoded 5' primer. Each TCR beta cDNA molecule received a unique molecular identifier from a template-switch 5' adaptor carrying 12 random nucleotides. Each sample yielded at least 2.5 million CDR3-containing paired-end reads. First-strand cDNA synthesis was performed from all RNA using the Mint cDNA synthesis kit, with priming by a TRBC-specific oligonucleotide. After uracil-DNA glycosylase treatment, a first 18-cycle PCR used universal primers M1SS and BC2_uni_R on all cDNA. As for the original processing: Each sample was normalized by randomly selecting 1 million high-quality reads, each carrying a distinct molecular identifier. Instead of being binned into consensus sequences, reads that shared molecular identifiers were thrown out. CDR3 identification, clonotype clustering and error correction used MiTCR with a Q25 quality threshold and the strictest error-elimination algorithm. A nonparametric unseen species model using Euler transformation provided a lower-bound estimate of total TCR beta diversity. Starting from the raw public reads, TCRdb applied fastp trimming at Q25, assembled clones with MiXCR and retained in-frame beta chains. Rows merge per CDR3 protein into single entries with the most common DNA and genes. The V and J calls come from TCRdb's annotation, not from the publication. The sample table contains about 590,000 distinct CDR3 sequences; only one count was recorded for approximately 30% of them. The top ten clones comprise around 14% of the sample.

The 39 donors, aged about 6 to 95 years, were systemically healthy Caucasian individuals from Russia. Each donor gave ten milliliters of peripheral blood, drawn into EDTA-treated Vacutainer tubes. PBMCs were isolated by Ficoll-Paque density-gradient centrifugation, with at least 7 million obtained per sample. Trizol reagent was used to extract total RNA from PBMCs, with at least 6 micrograms per sample. Naive CD45RAhigh/CD27high T cell percentages were measured by flow cytometry on a PBMC aliquot from every donor. The sequenced sample consisted of blood. This TCR came from a woman aged 80 or over in good health.

The DNA sequence is TGCGCCAGCAGCTTGCTCCCGGGACGGGGGGTATACAATGAGCAGTACTTC. Its protein is CASSLLPGRGVYNEQYF. The chain is encoded by TRBV5-1 joined to TRBJ2-5; 7 junctional bases match TRBD2. From the germline V gene, CDR1 is SGHRS and CDR2 is YFSETQ. The CDR3 numbers 17 residues from cysteine through phenylalanine. Only the CDR3 region is kept as DNA, spanning 51 bases read in frame from base 1. V has 1 base trimmed and J has 11 bases trimmed; junction bases matching no gene number 20.